Below are 27 T cell receptor beta chains sequenced from a single sample in a study of OX40 agonist ivuxolimab in advanced cancers. TCRdb's table, derived via immunoSEQ multiplex PCR, lists solely in-frame clones and lacks some. The sample includes around 86,000 clones, about 92% of them seen just once. This sample comprised CD4+ or CD8+ T cells sorted from blood, obtained in a trial of the OX40 agonist ivuxolimab. The receptors stem from an adult with an advanced solid tumor such as melanoma, head and neck, liver or kidney cancer.

The CDR3 loop reads CASSKLGTGRLETQYF. CDR3 DNA: TGTGCCAGCAGCAAACTTGGGACAGGGCGGTTGGAGACCCAGTACTTC. The rearrangement links TRBV21-1 to TRBJ2-5; TRBD1 is taken as the D call from the table, unchecked against the DNA. TRBV21-1 is a documented pseudogene. The CDR3 spans 16 residues.

The chain recombines TRBV27 with TRBJ2-7, with 7 nucleotides matching TRBD2. V trimming: 6 bases; J trimming: 7 bases; junction bases outside the gene matches: 6. CDR3 length: 12 amino acids. Germline loops: CDR1 MNHEY, CDR2 SMNVEV (reference sequence). DNA of the CDR3: TGTGCCAGCAGCGGGGGGAATTGGGAGCAGTACTTC. It encodes CASSGGNWEQYF.

V and J are TRBV7-3 and TRBJ2-7; 7 bases map to TRBD2. This CDR3 region has 14 residues. Per germline, CDR1 SGHTA and CDR2 FQGTGA. Trimming removed 5 bases from V and 1 base from J; junction bases left unmatched: 5. CDR3: CASSPSGKSYEQYF. The CDR3 DNA is TGTGCCAGCAGCCCAAGCGGGAAGTCCTACGAGCAGTACTTC.

V gene TRBV2 combines with J gene TRBJ2-2; 8 nucleotides match TRBD1. The CDR3 consists of 15 residues. In germline, CDR1 is SNHLY, CDR2 FYNNEI. J was trimmed by 2 bases and V by 7 bases; bases with no gene match: 6. The CDR3: CASTRQGKNTGELFF. DNA of the CDR3: TGTGCCAGCACTCGACAGGGGAAAAACACCGGGGAGCTGTTTTTT.

The rearrangement links TRBV6-4 to TRBJ2-7; TRBD2 matches 11 bases. Germline V lookup: CDR1 MRHNA, CDR2 SNTAGT. The V and J ends lost 4 bases and 2 bases, in that order; junction bases with no gene match: 13. The CDR3 length is 18 residues. Written as DNA, the CDR3 is TGTGCCAGCAGTGTAGGGCGAAAACTAGCGGGGGTTCCCTACGAGCAGTACTTC. Encoded protein: CASSVGRKLAGVPYEQYF.

This rearrangement joins TRBV4-3 to TRBJ2-7; 7 nucleotides match TRBD2. Germline V CDR1 and CDR2: LGHNA, YSLEER. The CDR3 is made up of 13 amino acids. The trim removed 0 bases at V and 4 bases at J, leaving 0 bases unmatched. The CDR3 loop is CASSQEREYEQYF. DNA for the CDR3: TGCGCCAGCAGCCAAGAGCGGGAGTACGAGCAGTACTTC.

This chain uses TRBV28 with TRBJ2-2, with TRBD1 as a possible D gene (5 bases). From germline, CDR1 is MDHEN and CDR2 SYDVKM. The CDR3 extends over 13 amino acids. The V end was cut by 10 bases, the J end by 1 base, with 10 bases between. The CDR3 loop reads CATMTVNTGELFF. The CDR3 DNA follows: TGTGCCACCATGACAGTGAACACCGGGGAGCTGTTTTTT.

The CDR3 here is CASSPTGANIYSNQPQHF. DNA for the CDR3: TGTGCCAGCAGCCCTACAGGGGCCAACATCTATAGCAATCAGCCCCAGCATTTT. The J gene is TRBJ1-5, the V gene TRBV7-2; 7 positions agree with TRBD1. The germline CDR1 and CDR2 sequences are SGHTA and FQGNSA. V lost 5 bases and J lost 0; bases outside the gene matches: 13. The CDR3 totals 18 residues.

V gene TRBV9 combines with J gene TRBJ1-1; 7 nucleotides line up with TRBD1. The V segment lost 4 bases and the J segment 1 base; nucleotides outside the gene matches: 7. This CDR3 is built from 15 residues. Germline V gene lookup returns CDR1 SGDLS and CDR2 YYNGEE. The CDR3 sequence is CASSIYRGPNTEAFF. The CDR3 DNA reads as TGTGCCAGCAGCATCTACAGGGGCCCGAACACTGAAGCTTTCTTT.

The sample holds a few counts of this clone. The chain recombines TRBV28 with TRBJ1-5; no definite D call. Deletions cut 5 bases from V and 4 bases from J, with 3 bases between. Germline CDR1 is MDHEN and CDR2 is SYDVKM. The CDR3 runs 11 residues. The CDR3 bases are TGTGCCAGCAGTGGGAATCAGCCCCAGCATTTT. Encoded protein: CASSGNQPQHF. Filled out from reference TRBV28 and TRBJ1-5, the complete variable domain reads DVKVTQSSRYLVKRTGEKVFLECVQDMDHENMFWYRQDPGLGLRLIYFSYDVKMKEKGDIPEGYSVSREKKERFSLILESASTNQTSMYLCASSGNQPQHFGDGTRLSIL.

The gene calls are TRBV2 and TRBJ1-2, with 10 bases identical to TRBD1. The CDR3 extends over 13 amino acids. Germline lookup yields CDR1 SNHLY and CDR2 FYNNEI. V lost 6 bases to trimming and J lost 5 bases; unmatched junction nucleotides: 3. CDR3 sequence (DNA): TGTGCCAGCAGCGGACAGGGGGGGTATGGCTACACCTTC. Translation gives CASSGQGGYGYTF.

This clone has a single count. V is TRBV28 and J is TRBJ1-1, with D perhaps TRBD1 (6 bases). V lost 3 bases and J 11 bases, leaving 16 bases between the germline ends. The CDR3 has 13 amino acids. Germline V gene sequence: CDR1 MDHEN, CDR2 SYDVKM. The CDR3: CASSLTGGAWAFF. DNA for the CDR3: TGTGCCAGCAGTTTGACGGGGGGCGCGTGGGCTTTCTTT.

The chain is built from TRBV19 and TRBJ2-2, with TRBD1 matching 7 bases. This CDR3 contains 17 residues. V trimming: 6 bases; J trimming: 4 bases; junction bases outside the gene matches: 14. The germline V gene encodes CDR1 LNHDA and CDR2 SQIVND (reference sequence). In DNA, the CDR3 is TGTGCCAGTAGCCCTACAGGGGCGAGGTCGGGCACCGGGGAGCTGTTTTTT. Amino acid sequence: CASSPTGARSGTGELFF.

This clone was recorded only once. This rearrangement joins TRBV4-3 to TRBJ2-3; no clear D. Trimming shortened V by 4 bases and J by 6 bases, and 8 bases separated the two germline ends. The CDR3 runs 12 residues. Per germline, CDR1 LGHNA and CDR2 YSLEER. CDR3 in amino acids: CASSPDRDTQYF. In nucleotides, the CDR3 is TGCGCCAGCAGCCCGGACCGGGATACGCAGTATTTT.

The chain employs TRBV27 and TRBJ2-5, with TRBD1 matching over 9 bases. This CDR3 has 15 amino acids. J was trimmed by 5 bases and V by 5 bases; bases with no gene match: 9. Germline V gives CDR1 MNHEY, CDR2 SMNVEV (reference sequence). The DNA of the CDR3 is TGTGCCAGCAGTGGGACAGGGCTCGGTATGGAGACCCAGTACTTC. Protein sequence: CASSGTGLGMETQYF.

V gene TRBV4-1 combines with J gene TRBJ2-7; 10 bases are shared with TRBD1. The length of the CDR3 is 16 residues. The germline V gene encodes CDR1 MGHRA and CDR2 YSYEKL. V lost 3 bases to trimming and J lost 3 bases; unmatched junction nucleotides: 8. CDR3 amino acids: CASSHYSGTGDYEQYF. The CDR3 nucleotides read TGCGCCAGCAGCCATTACTCCGGGACAGGGGACTACGAGCAGTACTTC.

V and J are TRBV7-3 and TRBJ1-1; D unresolved. Trimming removed 5 bases at V and 0 bases at J, with 16 bases between. Germline assignment: CDR1 SGHTA and CDR2 FQGTGA. The CDR3 covers 16 residues. The CDR3 is CASSPEHRLVNTEAFF. The CDR3 nucleotides read TGTGCCAGCAGCCCCGAGCACCGTTTAGTGAACACTGAAGCTTTCTTT.

CDR3 bases: TGTGCCAGCGAAGGATGGCAGGGGGTCAGTCTCCATTATGGCTACACCTTC. Encoded protein: CASEGWQGVSLHYGYTF. The V call is TRBV5-4, the J call TRBJ1-2, with 7 nucleotides matching TRBD1. Germline V gene sequence: CDR1 SGHNT, CDR2 YYREEE (reference sequence). V lost 7 bases and J lost 5; bases outside the gene matches: 20. There are 17 residues in the CDR3.

The chain couples TRBV5-5 to TRBJ2-3; 12 bases align to TRBD1. Losses at the gene ends were 2 bases for V and 4 bases for J; bases not matched to a gene: 5. In germline, CDR1 is SGHKS, CDR2 YYEKEE (reference sequence). The CDR3 is 16 amino acids. The CDR3 DNA reads TGTGCCAGCAGCTTCGGGACAGGGGGCGCCGCAGATACGCAGTATTTT. This sequence encodes CASSFGTGGAADTQYF.

This chain connects TRBV19 to TRBJ2-3; possibly TRBD2 for D (5 bases). The V end was cut by 9 bases, the J end by 0 bases, with 19 bases between. Germline assignment: CDR1 LNHDA and CDR2 SQIVND (reference sequence). The CDR3 loop spans 16 amino acids. The CDR3 coding sequence is TGTGCCAGGGGTTTAAAGCGGAAATCTAGCACAGATACGCAGTATTTT. Translating it yields CARGLKRKSSTDTQYF.

V usage is TRBV7-9 and J usage is TRBJ1-2; D remains ambiguous. Germline lookup yields CDR1 SEHNR and CDR2 FQNEAQ (reference sequence). Trimming removed 1 base at V and 8 bases at J, with 17 bases between. The CDR3 runs 15 residues. The CDR3 nucleotides read TGTGCCAGCAGCTTAGTGGTGGACGCTTTAAGGGGCTACACCTTC. The encoded protein is CASSLVVDALRGYTF.

The chain is built from TRBV27 and TRBJ2-3, with 7 bases fitting TRBD2. Unmatched junction bases numbered 14, after V lost 6 bases and J lost 2 bases. CDR1 and CDR2 from the germline V gene are MNHEY and SMNVEV (reference sequence). This CDR3 has 17 residues. CDR3 bases: TGTGCCAGCAGCGGGACTATCAAGCCACTCCTCACAGATACGCAGTATTTT. It yields the protein CASSGTIKPLLTDTQYF.

DNA of the CDR3: TGTGCCACCAGCAGAGATAGGGCTAGCGGGGCCCAAGAGACCCAGTACTTC. As protein: CATSRDRASGAQETQYF. The chain combines TRBV15 with TRBJ2-5; 9 positions agree with TRBD2. The germline CDR1 and CDR2 sequences are LNHNV and YYDKDF (reference sequence). The CDR3 runs 17 residues. Germline trimming cut 0 bases from V and 1 base from J; bases unmatched to any gene: 6.

V gene TRBV11-1 combines with J gene TRBJ2-3; 9 bases are shared with TRBD2. Trimming cost V 5 bases and J 4 bases; bases outside gene matches: 7. The length of the CDR3 is 15 residues. Germline CDR1 reads SGHAT; CDR2 reads FQDESV (reference sequence). This CDR3 is CASSEGGRVADTQYF. The CDR3 bases are TGTGCCAGCAGCGAGGGCGGGAGGGTGGCAGATACGCAGTATTTT. Full variable domain (missing parts from reference TRBV11-1 and TRBJ2-3): EAEVAQSPRYKITEKSQAVAFWCDPISGHATLYWYRQILGQGPELLVQFQDESVVDDSQLPKDRFSAERLKGVDSTLKIQPAELGDSAMYLCASSEGGRVADTQYFGPGTRLTVL.

The rearrangement links TRBV7-2 to TRBJ2-3, with D tentatively TRBD1 (5 bases). The CDR3 runs to 14 residues. Germline V gene data show CDR1 as SGHTA and CDR2 as FQGNSA. V lost 3 bases to trimming and J lost 4 bases, with 11 bases between them. The CDR3 sequence: CASSFLLGADTQYF. CDR3 nucleotide sequence: TGTGCCAGCAGCTTTCTCCTAGGGGCAGATACGCAGTATTTT.

This chain connects TRBV6-6 to TRBJ1-5; D is uncertain. Germline CDR1 MNHNY, CDR2 SVGAGI (reference sequence). V lost 6 bases and J lost 3, with 12 bases in between. This CDR3 region has 14 residues. CDR3 coding DNA: TGTGCCAGCAGCCGAGACATCTCCAATCAGCCCCAGCATTTT. It is translated as CASSRDISNQPQHF.

The chain carries TRBV4-3 and TRBJ2-2, with 11 bases lining up with TRBD2. Germline lookup yields CDR1 LGHNA and CDR2 YSLEER. Trimming cost V 0 bases and J 4 bases; bases outside gene matches: 7. The CDR3 is 18 residues long. This CDR3 reads CASSQDRLAGGGTGELFF. CDR3 DNA: TGCGCCAGCAGCCAAGATCGGCTAGCGGGGGGTGGCACCGGGGAGCTGTTTTTT.